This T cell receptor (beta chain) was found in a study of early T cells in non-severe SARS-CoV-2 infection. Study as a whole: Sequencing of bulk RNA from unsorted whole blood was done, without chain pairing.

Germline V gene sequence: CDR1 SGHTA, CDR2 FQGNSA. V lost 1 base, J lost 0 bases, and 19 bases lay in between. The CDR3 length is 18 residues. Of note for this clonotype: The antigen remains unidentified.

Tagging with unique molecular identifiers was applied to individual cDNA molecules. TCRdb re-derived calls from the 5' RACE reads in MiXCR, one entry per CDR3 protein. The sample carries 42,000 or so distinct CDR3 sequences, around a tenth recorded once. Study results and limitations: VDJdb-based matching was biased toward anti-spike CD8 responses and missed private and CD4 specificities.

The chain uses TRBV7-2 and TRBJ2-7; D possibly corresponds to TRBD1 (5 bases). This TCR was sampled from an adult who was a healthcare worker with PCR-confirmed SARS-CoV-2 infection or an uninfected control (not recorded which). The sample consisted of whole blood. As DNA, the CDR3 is TGTGCCAGCAGCTTAGTCTTGCCGCGACAGTTCGACTCCTACGAGCAGTACTTC. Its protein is CASSLVLPRQFDSYEQYF.